Sequencing of this T cell receptor beta chain was carried out in a study of blood T cell repertoires in COVID-19. Looking at the study overall: Sources were T cells, B-cell-depleted T cells, or PBMCs; the material itself was cDNA or gDNA.

In the study's own analysis: The assay estimated nucleated cells by amplifying reference gene primers. Clones were sequenced by immunoSEQ multiplex PCR, and TCRdb holds only the in-frame ones, with some missing. V, J and clone size are those of that table, while D and trimming were read from the DNA. This table has over 150,000 clones, over 80% appearing once. The CDR3 contains 13 residues. Germline assignment: CDR1 SGHVS and CDR2 FQNEAQ. Trimming stripped 1 base from V and 2 bases from J, with 6 bases between. Material for sequencing was peripheral blood. The chain employs TRBV7-8 and TRBJ2-7; D not certain. This receptor was obtained from a woman in her sixties with acute or convalescent COVID-19. CDR3 residues: CASSLDRAYEQYF. CDR3 coding DNA: TGTGCCAGCAGCTTAGACCGAGCCTACGAGCAGTACTTC.